These 29 T cell receptor beta chains came from one sample sequenced in a study of cytomegalovirus exposure and HLA in healthy donors. Primers: 60 Vbeta forward and 13 Jbeta reverse. Measured with immunoSEQ multiplex PCR; TCRdb has only the in-frame clones, and not every one. This sample contains fewer than 250,000 clones. Source material: PBMCs. These receptors came from a woman aged 30 to 39 in good health and CMV-seropositive.

The V call is TRBV5-1, the J call TRBJ1-4, with D possibly matching TRBD1 (5 bases). V lost 5 bases and J 0 bases, leaving 8 bases between the germline ends. Germline assignment: CDR1 SGHRS and CDR2 YFSETQ. This CDR3 is built from 14 residues. The DNA of the CDR3 is TGCGCCAGCAGGACAGCCGCAACTAATGAAAAACTGTTTTTT. It specifies CASRTAATNEKLFF.

The chain recombines TRBV29-1 with TRBJ1-5; D might be TRBD1 (5 bases). The V and J ends lost 4 bases and 5 bases respectively, with 12 bases between them. CDR3 length equals 13 residues. Germline V lookup: CDR1 SQVTM, CDR2 ANQGSEA. The CDR3 bases are TGCAGCGTTGGGTCCTCCAGGGATCAGCCCCAGCATTTT. It translates to CSVGSSRDQPQHF.

The CDR3 region is CASSEAASVNEQFF. The CDR3 region has the DNA TGTGCCAGCAGTGAAGCAGCCAGCGTCAATGAGCAGTTCTTC. This chain connects TRBV2 to TRBJ2-1; D uncertain. The CDR3 totals 14 residues. Trimming stripped 0 bases from V and 6 bases from J, with 9 bases between. Germline assignment: CDR1 SNHLY and CDR2 FYNNEI.

About this clone: One end of the junction does not line up with germline, which may come from a read error. The same CDR3 can be traced to other DNA sequences in this sample. The chain combines TRBV5-1 with TRBJ2-3, with TRBD2 identical over 9 bases. Germline V lookup: CDR1 SGHRS, CDR2 YFSETQ. This CDR3 is 15 amino acids long. CDR3 nucleotide sequence: TGCGCCAGCAGCTTGGGAGCGGGGGGCACGGATACGCAGTATTTT. Its protein is CASSLGAGGTDTQYF.

The chain recombines TRBV15 with TRBJ1-2; 12 bases are shared with TRBD1. V was clipped by 5 bases and J by 8 bases; unmatched bases: 12. Germline loops: CDR1 LNHNV, CDR2 YYDKDF (reference sequence). The CDR3 has 16 amino acids. CDR3 residues: CATSGVRDRGLGGYTF. CDR3 bases: TGTGCCACCAGCGGAGTCCGGGACAGGGGGCTCGGAGGCTACACCTTC.

The chain uses TRBV7-9 and TRBJ1-4; a possible D gene is TRBD1 (6 bases). The CDR3 is made up of 14 amino acids. The V gene's germline CDR1 is SEHNR and CDR2 FQNEAQ (reference sequence). V lost 2 bases and J lost 6, with 10 bases in between. This chain's CDR3 is CASSLPGAHEKLFF. The CDR3 coding sequence is TGTGCCAGCAGCTTACCAGGGGCCCATGAAAAACTGTTTTTT.

This chain uses TRBV18 with TRBJ1-1; D possibly corresponds to TRBD1 (5 bases). Between the trimmed V and J ends, which lost 5 bases and 1 base, there was a span of 14 bases. This CDR3 has 15 amino acids. From germline, CDR1 is KGHSH and CDR2 LQKENI. DNA for the CDR3: TGTGCCAGCTCAGGGGCGAGGACGGGGAACACTGAAGCTTTCTTT. Amino acid sequence: CASSGARTGNTEAFF. The full variable domain, in which reference TRBV18 and TRBJ1-1 provide the parts outside the CDR3, is NAGVMQNPRHLVRRRGQEARLRCSPMKGHSHVYWYRQLPEEGLKFMVYLQKENIIDESGMPKERFSAEFPKEGPSILRIQQVVRGDSAAYFCASSGARTGNTEAFFGQGTRLTVV.

The rearrangement uses TRBV7-8 and TRBJ2-5; the D gene is possibly TRBD1 (6 bases). CDR1 and CDR2 (germline): SGHVS, FQNEAQ. Between the trimmed V and J ends, which lost 1 base and 3 bases, there was a span of 9 bases. The CDR3 has 14 amino acids. The CDR3 protein is CASSLGTVKETQYF. The CDR3 DNA follows: TGTGCCAGCAGCTTAGGGACAGTGAAAGAGACCCAGTACTTC.

The gene calls are TRBV10-1 and TRBJ1-1, with 10 bases fitting TRBD1. The CDR3 extends over 14 amino acids. The V gene end was trimmed by 6 bases and the J gene end by 1 base; junction bases not matched to a gene: 2. The V gene's germline CDR1 is WNHNN and CDR2 SYGVQD (reference sequence). The CDR3 spells CASSRDRGNTEAFF. Here the CDR3 DNA reads TGCGCCAGCAGCCGGGACAGGGGGAACACTGAAGCTTTCTTT.

The V call is TRBV7-9, the J call TRBJ1-1; TRBD1 might be the D (6 bases). CDR3 length: 15 residues. Germline loops: CDR1 SEHNR, CDR2 FQNEAQ (reference sequence). V lost 0 bases to trimming and J lost 8 bases, with 16 bases between them. The CDR3 spells CASSLAYRTVAEAFF. CDR3 DNA sequence: TGTGCCAGCAGCTTAGCTTACAGGACAGTGGCCGAAGCTTTCTTT.

CDR3 protein: CSVRQALQEQYF. The CDR3 DNA follows: TGCAGCGTCAGACAGGCCCTACAGGAGCAGTACTTC. V usage is TRBV29-1 and J usage is TRBJ2-7, with D possibly being TRBD1 (6 bases). Germline CDR1 reads SQVTM; CDR2 reads ANQGSEA. The V gene lost 6 bases and the J gene lost 7 bases, with 16 bases spanning the gap. This CDR3 has 12 amino acids.

The rearrangement uses TRBV29-1 and TRBJ2-1; 10 bases fit TRBD2. Germline assignment: CDR1 SQVTM and CDR2 ANQGSEA. After removal of 6 bases from V and 7 bases from J, the junction contained 21 bases not matched to a gene. The CDR3 totals 18 residues. DNA for the CDR3: TGCAGCGTAGACTCCGGGACTCGCAGCGGGAGGGCCATTAATGAGCAGTTCTTC. Amino acids: CSVDSGTRSGRAINEQFF.

The rearrangement links TRBV19 to TRBJ1-2; TRBD1 matches 7 bases. The trim removed 7 bases at V and 2 bases at J, leaving 7 bases unmatched. The CDR3 runs to 14 residues. Per germline, CDR1 LNHDA and CDR2 SQIVND (reference sequence). As DNA, the CDR3 is TGTGCCAGTACCAACAGGGGCAGAAACTATGGCTACACCTTC. Translation: CASTNRGRNYGYTF.

The chain employs TRBV9 and TRBJ2-3; possible D gene TRBD2, 5 bases. CDR1 is SGDLS, CDR2 YYNGEE, per germline. The CDR3 is 14 amino acids. Trimming shortened V by 4 bases and J by 1 base, and 10 bases separated the two germline ends. The CDR3 bases are TGTGCCAGCAGCCCGGACTCTCGCACAGATACGCAGTATTTT. This gives the protein CASSPDSRTDTQYF.

The chain couples TRBV4-2 to TRBJ2-7; 9 bases match TRBD2. The CDR3 runs 11 residues. Trimming took 11 bases from V and 6 from J; bases not matched to a gene: 5. Per germline, CDR1 LGHNA and CDR2 YNFKEQ. Written as DNA, the CDR3 is TGTGCCGCGGGGGGGGCAGCCGAGCAGTACTTC. It translates to CAAGGAAEQYF.

V usage is TRBV7-2 and J usage is TRBJ2-1; 8 bases are a match to TRBD2. The CDR3 spans 14 residues. V lost 2 bases and J lost 8; bases outside the gene matches: 5. Germline V gene lookup returns CDR1 SGHTA and CDR2 FQGNSA. The chain's CDR3 is CASSLNGRVDEQFF. The CDR3 nucleotides are TGTGCCAGCAGCTTAAACGGGAGGGTCGATGAGCAGTTCTTC.

The V call is TRBV6-5, the J call TRBJ1-1; weak D call: TRBD1 (5 bases). CDR3 length: 13 residues. Trimming took off 5 bases at V and 4 bases at J, with 11 bases between the two ends. The germline CDR1 and CDR2 sequences are MNHEY and SVGAGI. Written as DNA, the CDR3 is TGTGCCAGCAGTCCCGGGCAGGGCACTGAAGCTTTCTTT. The encoded protein is CASSPGQGTEAFF.

The chain couples TRBV10-3 to TRBJ1-2; D call uncertain. The V and J ends lost 3 bases and 2 bases respectively, with 10 bases between them. Per germline, CDR1 ENHRY and CDR2 SYGVKD. This CDR3 is 14 amino acids long. The chain's CDR3 is CAISDALGNYGYTF. In DNA, the CDR3 is TGTGCCATCAGTGACGCCCTCGGGAACTATGGCTACACCTTC.

CDR3 coding DNA: TGCGCCAGCAGTCCATTGGGGGAGGCCGGTTCCGAGCAGTTCTTC. Translation gives CASSPLGEAGSEQFF. The V call is TRBV10-1, the J call TRBJ2-1, with a weak D call TRBD2 (6 bases). Trimming took off 5 bases at V and 10 bases at J, with 21 bases between the two ends. Germline V gives CDR1 WNHNN, CDR2 SYGVQD (reference sequence). The CDR3 is made up of 15 amino acids.

The chain links TRBV19 to TRBJ2-2; the D gene is possibly TRBD2 (5 bases). The CDR3 covers 15 residues. Looked up from germline, CDR1 is LNHDA and CDR2 is SQIVND (reference sequence). V was shortened by 3 bases and J by 2 bases, with 10 bases between the two germline ends. The DNA for the CDR3 is TGTGCCAGTAGTATCAGCGGAATAAACACCGGGGAGCTGTTTTTT. The encoded protein is CASSISGINTGELFF.

This chain uses TRBV19 with TRBJ1-2; D remains ambiguous. Looked up from germline, CDR1 is LNHDA and CDR2 is SQIVND (reference sequence). The CDR3 is 12 residues long. V lost 3 bases, J lost 7 bases, and 9 bases lay in between. This CDR3 is CASSITGLGYTF. Here the CDR3 DNA reads TGTGCCAGTAGTATTACCGGACTTGGCTACACCTTC.

The rearrangement joins TRBV29-1 to TRBJ1-1, with D hard to call. The germline V gene encodes CDR1 SQVTM and CDR2 ANQGSEA. V was trimmed by 4 bases and J by 0 bases, leaving 21 bases between them. This CDR3 spans 17 amino acids. The CDR3 reads CSVVGPADRPMNTEAFF. The CDR3 DNA reads TGCAGCGTTGTCGGCCCAGCGGACCGACCCATGAACACTGAAGCTTTCTTT.

The V and J genes are TRBV7-2 and TRBJ2-3; D is perhaps TRBD2 (6 bases). V dropped 6 bases and J dropped 4 bases, with 11 bases sitting between them. Germline CDR1 reads SGHTA; CDR2 reads FQGNSA. The CDR3 loop spans 13 amino acids. Here the CDR3 DNA reads TGTGCCAGCAGTCGCACGGGAGCAGATACGCAGTATTTT. Residues: CASSRTGADTQYF.

In the case of this clone: Other DNA sequences in this specimen translate into the identical CDR3. V and J are TRBV18 and TRBJ1-5, with 7 nucleotides matching TRBD1. From germline, CDR1 is KGHSH and CDR2 LQKENI. V shed 3 bases, J shed 4 bases, and the junction held 3 bases outside the gene matches. CDR3 size: 14 residues. CDR3 in DNA: TGTGCCAGCTCACCGCCACAGGGGAATCAGCCCCAGCATTTT. Residues: CASSPPQGNQPQHF.

The chain carries TRBV4-1 and TRBJ2-7, with 7 positions matching TRBD2. Looked up from germline, CDR1 is MGHRA and CDR2 is YSYEKL. The CDR3 is 19 amino acids. J lost 2 bases, V lost 1 base, and 17 bases had no gene match. The CDR3 sequence: CASSQVRLAYNPATYEQYF. The CDR3 region has the DNA TGCGCCAGCAGCCAAGTGCGACTAGCCTATAATCCAGCCACCTACGAGCAGTACTTC.

The chain couples TRBV7-9 to TRBJ1-1; D remains unclear. Trimming took off 0 bases at V and 4 bases at J, with 9 bases between the two ends. The CDR3 runs 14 residues. Germline CDR1 is SEHNR and CDR2 is FQNEAQ (reference sequence). In nucleotides, the CDR3 is TGTGCCAGCAGCTTAGCCCTTCCTCCCACTGAAGCTTTCTTT. The encoded protein is CASSLALPPTEAFF. Full variable domain (outside the CDR3, taken from reference TRBV7-9 and TRBJ1-1): DTGVSQNPRHKITKRGQNVTFRCDPISEHNRLYWYRQTLGQGPEFLTYFQNEAQLEKSRLLSDRFSAERPKGSFSTLEIQRTEQGDSAMYLCASSLALPPTEAFFGQGTRLTVV.

The CDR3 protein is CASSQGQGGTQYF. As DNA, the CDR3 is TGCGCCAGCAGCCAGGGACAGGGAGGGACCCAGTACTTC. The V and J genes are TRBV4-3 and TRBJ2-5; 9 bases align to TRBD1. This CDR3 comprises 13 residues. Trimming at V came to 3 bases and at J to 7 bases, leaving 3 bases not matched to a gene. Germline V gives CDR1 LGHNA, CDR2 YSLEER.

This chain uses TRBV19 with TRBJ2-1; 9 bases match TRBD2. Trimming cost V 10 bases and J 8 bases; bases outside gene matches: 12. This CDR3 is built from 14 residues. Germline V gives CDR1 LNHDA, CDR2 SQIVND (reference sequence). The CDR3 DNA is TGTGCCACGCGGGGGGGAGGGCCCGTCGATGAGCAGTTCTTC. This translates into CATRGGGPVDEQFF.

The chain joins TRBV18 to TRBJ1-5; 7 bases fit TRBD1. Germline-derived CDR1 and CDR2 are KGHSH and LQKENI. The CDR3 is 17 amino acids. V lost 3 bases to trimming and J lost 4 bases; unmatched junction nucleotides: 12. CDR3 region: CASSPHMSGQSNQPQHF. As DNA, the CDR3 is TGTGCCAGCTCACCCCATATGTCGGGACAGTCAAATCAGCCCCAGCATTTT.